These 5 T cell receptor beta chains originate from one sample sequenced in a study of blood T cells in healthy people across ages (dated by TCRdb to the mid-2010s). Libraries came from 5' RACE. The reads were generated on an Illumina HiSeq 2500. A second PCR of about 7 to 12 cycles was performed with a sample-barcoded 5' primer and a J-beta primer mix. In-frame beta chains were kept once TCRdb had trimmed the public reads at Q25 with fastp and called clones with MiXCR. All rows with the same CDR3 protein become a single entry with the most common DNA and genes. Counted in this sample were about 1.8 million distinct CDR3 sequences; roughly 49% of them appeared once. The ten largest clones capture more than 2% of the sample. Sequenced material: blood. Every receptor here comes from a woman aged 40-49 years in good health.

The V and J genes are TRBV20-1 and TRBJ2-7; TRBD1 aligns across 9 bases. J gave up 6 bases and V 3 bases, and 6 bases lay outside the gene matches. Germline-derived CDR1 and CDR2 are DFQATT and SNEGSKA (reference sequence). The CDR3 is 13 residues long. The CDR3, as DNA: TGCAGTGCTAGTCTGATGACAGGGGGCGAGCAGTACTTC. Residues: CSASLMTGGEQYF.

For the CDR3, the DNA is TGTGCCACCAGCAGAGAAAGGGCTAGGGGGTACACTGAAGCTTTCTTT. Residues: CATSRERARGYTEAFF. The chain couples TRBV15 to TRBJ1-1; a weak D match, TRBD1 (6 bases). V was trimmed by 0 bases and J by 3 bases, leaving 14 bases between them. This CDR3 comprises 16 residues. CDR1 is LNHNV, CDR2 YYDKDF, per germline (reference sequence).

This clonotype was counted between two and nine times. The chain couples TRBV6-5 to TRBJ2-3; 10 nucleotides align to TRBD2. V dropped 0 bases and J dropped 4; count of bases not matched to a gene: 7. The CDR3 consists of 17 residues. The germline gives CDR1 MNHEY, CDR2 SVGAGI. The CDR3 sequence: CASSYSRLAGVADTQYF. The CDR3 nucleotides are TGTGCCAGCAGTTACTCCCGCCTAGCGGGGGTGGCAGATACGCAGTATTTT.

The chain has TRBV20-1 and TRBJ2-3; 8 bases line up with TRBD1. The trim removed 4 bases at V and 0 bases at J, leaving 9 bases unmatched. Germline V gene lookup returns CDR1 DFQATT and CDR2 SNEGSKA (reference sequence). The CDR3 contains 16 residues. CDR3 residues: CSANPRTGPSTDTQYF. In nucleotides, the CDR3 is TGCAGTGCTAATCCACGGACAGGGCCTAGCACAGATACGCAGTATTTT.

This clonotype was observed a few times. V usage is TRBV5-6 and J usage is TRBJ2-1, with 8 bases fitting TRBD1. J gave up 4 bases and V 1 base, and 4 bases lay outside the gene matches. The CDR3 runs 15 residues. Germline V lookup: CDR1 SGHDT, CDR2 YYEEEE. CDR3 nucleotide sequence: TGTGCCAGCAGCTTGCCGGGACAGGAGTACAATGAGCAGTTCTTC. Encoded protein: CASSLPGQEYNEQFF.